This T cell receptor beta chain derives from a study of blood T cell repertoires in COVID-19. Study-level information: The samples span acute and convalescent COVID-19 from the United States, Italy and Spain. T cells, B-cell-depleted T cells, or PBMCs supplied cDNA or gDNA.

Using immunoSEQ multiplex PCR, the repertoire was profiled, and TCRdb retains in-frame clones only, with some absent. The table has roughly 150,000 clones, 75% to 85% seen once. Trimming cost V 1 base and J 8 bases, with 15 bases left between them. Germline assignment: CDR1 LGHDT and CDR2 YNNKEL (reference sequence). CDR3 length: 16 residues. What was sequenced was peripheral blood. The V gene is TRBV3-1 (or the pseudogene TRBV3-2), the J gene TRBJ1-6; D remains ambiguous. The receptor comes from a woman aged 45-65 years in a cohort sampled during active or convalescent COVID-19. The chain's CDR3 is CASSQGWAGGDSPLHF. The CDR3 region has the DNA TGTGCCAGCAGCCAAGGGTGGGCCGGCGGGGATTCACCCCTCCACTTT.